This T cell receptor beta chain was recorded in a study of blood T cell repertoires in COVID-19. For the study at large: The United States, Italy and Spain were the sources of the acute and convalescent COVID-19 samples.

CDR3 length: 13 residues. The germline CDR1 and CDR2 sequences are SNHLY and FYNNEI. Losses at the gene ends were 6 bases for V and 6 bases for J; bases not matched to a gene: 7. Using immunoSEQ multiplex PCR, the repertoire was profiled, and TCRdb retains in-frame clones only, with some absent. The repertoire has about 26,000 clones, 90% of them found once; the top ten carry 11%. This receptor was taken from an older man with acute or convalescent COVID-19. The chain couples TRBV2 to TRBJ1-2; 7 bases agree with TRBD1. Sequenced: peripheral blood. The CDR3 DNA is TGTGCCAGCAGGATCTACAGGGGAGATGGCTACACCTTC. Amino acids: CASRIYRGDGYTF.